The 13 T cell receptor beta chains below come from one sample, sequenced in a study of cytomegalovirus exposure and HLA in healthy donors. The PCR employed 60 Vbeta primers together with 13 Jbeta primers. Measured with immunoSEQ multiplex PCR; TCRdb has only the in-frame clones, and not every one. Of 98,000 or so clones listed, over 60% are singletons. Material: PBMCs. Receptors were obtained from a female donor in good health and CMV-seronegative.

The chain couples TRBV19 to TRBJ2-2, with 12 bases aligning to TRBD2. After removal of 6 bases from V and 10 bases from J, the junction contained 21 bases not matched to a gene. Germline-derived CDR1 and CDR2 are LNHDA and SQIVND (reference sequence). This CDR3 has 19 residues. The CDR3: CASRVGVPGLAGSTEELFF. The CDR3 DNA follows: TGTGCCAGTAGAGTGGGGGTCCCTGGACTAGCGGGATCTACGGAGGAGCTGTTTTTT. Variable domain in full (rest from reference TRBV19 and TRBJ2-2): DGGITQSPKYLFRKEGQNVTLSCEQNLNHDAMYWYRQDPGQGLRLIYYSQIVNDFQKGDIAEGYSVSREKKESFPLTVTSAQKNPTAFYLCASRVGVPGLAGSTEELFFGEGSRLTVL.

The genes are TRBV10-3 and TRBJ1-1, with unresolved D. CDR3 length equals 13 residues. Trimming cost V 0 bases and J 7 bases, with 9 bases left between them. CDR1 ENHRY and CDR2 SYGVKD come from the germline V gene. CDR3 DNA: TGTGCCATCAGTGAGTCGATGGGCAGTGAAGCTTTCTTT. It yields the protein CAISESMGSEAFF.

The V and J genes are TRBV10-3 and TRBJ1-1; no clear D gene. Trimming stripped 0 bases from V and 5 bases from J, with 7 bases between. Per germline, CDR1 ENHRY and CDR2 SYGVKD. This CDR3 has 13 amino acids. CDR3 DNA sequence: TGTGCCATCAGTGAGTCCCACAGAACTGAAGCTTTCTTT. Its translation: CAISESHRTEAFF.

The chain couples TRBV9 to TRBJ2-1; no clear D gene. The CDR3 is 14 residues long. V gave up 2 bases and J gave up 3 bases, with 9 bases separating them. The germline V gene encodes CDR1 SGDLS and CDR2 YYNGEE. The CDR3 sequence is CASSVETGYNEQFF. DNA for the CDR3: TGTGCCAGCAGCGTCGAGACTGGCTACAATGAGCAGTTCTTC.

This clone was detected only a few times. The chain combines TRBV7-8 with TRBJ2-7, with 9 positions matching TRBD1. The junction had 14 bases not matched to a gene; V was cut back by 5 bases and J by 6 bases. The CDR3 runs 16 residues. Per the germline V gene, CDR1 is SGHVS and CDR2 is FQNEAQ. Here the CDR3 reads CASSRWAGTGRREQYF. CDR3 bases: TGTGCCAGCAGCAGATGGGCCGGGACAGGGCGCCGCGAGCAGTACTTC.

The V gene is TRBV7-3, the J gene TRBJ2-3; D not resolved. Germline lookup yields CDR1 SGHTA and CDR2 FQGTGA. V shed 5 bases and J shed 5 bases, with 11 bases lying between them. The CDR3 has 13 amino acids. CDR3 nucleotides: TGTGCCAGCAGCGCCCAACGGTTAGATACGCAGTATTTT. It encodes CASSAQRLDTQYF. Full variable domain (rest looked up from reference TRBV7-3 and TRBJ2-3): GAGVSQTPSNKVTEKGKYVELRCDPISGHTALYWYRQSLGQGPEFLIYFQGTGAADDSGLPNDRFFAVRPEGSVSTLKIQRTERGDSAVYLCASSAQRLDTQYFGPGTRLTVL.

V is TRBV5-1 and J is TRBJ2-7, with TRBD2 matching 7 bases. The CDR3 has 15 residues. V was clipped by 4 bases and J by 2 bases; unmatched bases: 9. Germline V gene lookup returns CDR1 SGHRS and CDR2 YFSETQ. CDR3 region: CASSPVGGSTYEQYF. CDR3 bases: TGCGCCAGCAGCCCTGTGGGCGGGAGTACCTACGAGCAGTACTTC.

This clone was seen a handful of times. The V gene is TRBV7-3, the J gene TRBJ1-2; the match to TRBD1 covers 10 bases. The CDR3 loop spans 14 amino acids. The V and J ends lost 3 bases and 6 bases, in that order; junction bases with no gene match: 4. From germline, CDR1 is SGHTA and CDR2 FQGTGA. Written as DNA, the CDR3 is TGTGCCAGCAGCTTCACGACAGGGGGCAATGGCTACACCTTC. Translated: CASSFTTGGNGYTF.

The rearrangement joins TRBV9 to TRBJ2-5; tentatively, D is TRBD1 (5 bases). With the DNA end fitting TRBJ2-7 better, the J assignment may be wrong. The CDR3 runs 15 residues. The germline V gene encodes CDR1 SGDLS and CDR2 YYNGEE. The CDR3 region is CASSVAQGEPYEQYF. The CDR3 coding sequence is TGTGCCAGCAGCGTAGCGCAGGGCGAACCCTACGAGCAGTACTTC.

J is TRBJ1-5 and V is TRBV19; tentative D call: TRBD1 (5 bases). The CDR3 runs 14 residues. Germline V CDR1 and CDR2: LNHDA, SQIVND (reference sequence). V lost 5 bases and J lost 2, with 10 bases in between. CDR3 in DNA: TGTGCCAGTAGTTTCGACAGCCGCAATCAGCCCCAGCATTTT. Translated: CASSFDSRNQPQHF. Based on the CDR3 plus reference TRBV19 and TRBJ1-5, the full variable domain is DGGITQSPKYLFRKEGQNVTLSCEQNLNHDAMYWYRQDPGQGLRLIYYSQIVNDFQKGDIAEGYSVSREKKESFPLTVTSAQKNPTAFYLCASSFDSRNQPQHFGDGTRLSIL.

This chain links TRBV5-1 with TRBJ1-2; weak D call: TRBD1 (6 bases). V gave up 2 bases and J gave up 6 bases, with 11 bases separating them. This CDR3 is built from 13 residues. Germline V lookup: CDR1 SGHRS, CDR2 YFSETQ. The CDR3 reads CASSFMAGDGYTF. In nucleotides, the CDR3 is TGCGCCAGCAGCTTTATGGCAGGGGATGGCTACACCTTC. The full variable domain, in which reference TRBV5-1 and TRBJ1-2 provide the parts outside the CDR3, is KAGVTQTPRYLIKTRGQQVTLSCSPISGHRSVSWYQQTPGQGLQFLFEYFSETQRNKGNFPGRFSGRQFSNSRSEMNVSTLELGDSALYLCASSFMAGDGYTFGSGTRLTVV.

The rearrangement uses TRBV2 and TRBJ2-7, with D maybe TRBD1 (6 bases). CDR1 is SNHLY and CDR2 is FYNNEI in the germline V gene. The V end lost 1 base, the J end lost 1 base, and 14 bases lay between the germline ends. The CDR3 runs 16 residues. In nucleotides, the CDR3 is TGTGCCAGCAGTGAAGAAAGGTCAAGGGGGTCCTACGAGCAGTACTTC. It yields the protein CASSEERSRGSYEQYF.

The rearrangement uses TRBV28 and TRBJ2-1; D is possibly TRBD2 (6 bases). V was cut by 1 base and J by 10 bases, with 32 bases left in between. The CDR3 totals 20 residues. Germline V lookup: CDR1 MDHEN, CDR2 SYDVKM. The CDR3 is CASSLFPRPSRAGQGNEQFF. The CDR3, as DNA: TGTGCCAGCAGTTTATTCCCTCGTCCCTCCCGGGCGGGGCAGGGTAACGAGCAGTTCTTC.